These 13 T cell receptor beta chains came from one sample sequenced in a study of blood T cells in healthy people across ages. Combining a sample-barcoded 5' primer with a J-beta primer mix, a second PCR ran for roughly 6 to 12 cycles. TCRdb reprocessed the 5' RACE reads via MiXCR and lists one record per CDR3 protein. This sample has some 1.1 million distinct CDR3 sequences; approximately 38% occur once, and the top ten carry around 13%. The sample comprised blood. The receptors here all came from a man younger than 35 in good health.

The gene calls are TRBV7-2 and TRBJ2-7, with D possibly being TRBD1 or TRBD2 (5 bases each). Trimming cost V 0 bases and J 7 bases, with 16 bases left between them. The CDR3 totals 15 residues. Germline CDR1 reads SGHTA; CDR2 reads FQGNSA. This CDR3 reads CASSLASGPYNEQYF. The CDR3 DNA sequence: TGTGCCAGCAGCTTAGCGTCGGGACCCTACAATGAGCAGTACTTC.

On this clonotype: Since no conserved phenylalanine or tryptophan closes the CDR3, a read error is the likely cause. The V gene is TRBV4-2, the J gene TRBJ2-1, with D perhaps matching TRBD2 (6 bases). The assigned J gene may be wrong: the sequence end matches TRBJ2-7 better. Germline values: CDR1 LGHNA, CDR2 YNFKEQ. CDR3 size: 17 residues. In DNA form, the CDR3 reads TGTGCCAGCAGCCAAGAAGTATGGGCGGGGTCCTACAATGAGCAGTACTGC. This encodes CASSQEVWAGSYNEQYC.

There are a few counts of this clonotype. The chain uses TRBV3-1 and TRBJ2-3; D remains ambiguous. The CDR3 sequence is 14 residues long. V lost 0 bases, J lost 8 bases, and 12 bases lay in between. CDR1 LGHDT and CDR2 YNNKEL come from the germline V gene (reference sequence). The CDR3 loop reads CASSQDMTPGTQYF. As DNA, the CDR3 is TGTGCCAGCAGCCAAGATATGACCCCCGGTACGCAGTATTTT.

The chain employs TRBV2 and TRBJ2-1, with 9 bases lining up with TRBD1. Germline trimming cut 8 bases from V and 4 bases from J; bases unmatched to any gene: 12. The germline gives CDR1 SNHLY, CDR2 FYNNEI. The CDR3 contains 16 residues. CDR3 bases: TGTGCCAGCTGGGCCGGGACAGGGCCGATGTACAATGAGCAGTTCTTC. This gives the protein CASWAGTGPMYNEQFF.

V is TRBV27 and J is TRBJ2-3; D not resolved. V lost 4 bases, J lost 0 bases, and 11 bases lay in between. Looked up from germline, CDR1 is MNHEY and CDR2 is SMNVEV (reference sequence). This CDR3 contains 15 residues. DNA of the CDR3: TGTGCCAGCAGTTCTGCGAAACCTAGCACAGATACGCAGTATTTT. As protein: CASSSAKPSTDTQYF.

In this sample, this clonotype turned up a few times. The CDR3 DNA reads TGCAGTGCCCTGACAGTGGACAGGGGGGACTATGGCTACACCTTC. The encoded protein is CSALTVDRGDYGYTF. J is TRBJ1-2 and V is TRBV20-1; 10 nucleotides align to TRBD1. After removal of 6 bases from V and 3 bases from J, the junction contained 10 bases not matched to a gene. The CDR3 sequence is 15 residues long. Germline lookup yields CDR1 DFQATT and CDR2 SNEGSKA (reference sequence).

This clonotype was found a few times. This chain connects TRBV5-1 to TRBJ1-2; no clear D gene. Trimming cost V 4 bases and J 7 bases, with 11 bases left between them. Germline V lookup: CDR1 SGHRS, CDR2 YFSETQ. CDR3 length: 12 residues. CDR3 in amino acids: CASSNRRGGYTF. CDR3 sequence (DNA): TGCGCCAGCAGCAACCGTCGGGGTGGCTACACCTTC. The full variable domain, completed using reference TRBV5-1 and TRBJ1-2, is KAGVTQTPRYLIKTRGQQVTLSCSPISGHRSVSWYQQTPGQGLQFLFEYFSETQRNKGNFPGRFSGRQFSNSRSEMNVSTLELGDSALYLCASSNRRGGYTFGSGTRLTVV.

The chain carries TRBV2 and TRBJ1-1, with D hard to call. Germline-derived CDR1 and CDR2 are SNHLY and FYNNEI. V lost 7 bases and J lost 0, with 6 bases in between. This CDR3 contains 12 residues. The CDR3 DNA follows: TGTGCCAGCACTTATATGAACACTGAAGCTTTCTTT. It yields the protein CASTYMNTEAFF.

The chain is built from TRBV12-3 or TRBV12-4 and TRBJ2-2; D unclear. The CDR3 has 15 residues. V was shortened by 3 bases and J by 1 base, with 9 bases between the two germline ends. In nucleotides, the CDR3 is TGTGCCAGCAGTTTCGGGCCCTTGAACACCGGGGAGCTGTTTTTT. This encodes CASSFGPLNTGELFF.

This rearrangement joins TRBV24-1 to TRBJ2-1, with 10 bases fitting TRBD1. V lost 12 bases to trimming and J lost 5 bases; unmatched junction nucleotides: 3. The CDR3 spans 12 residues. CDR1 is KGHDR and CDR2 is SFDVKD in the germline V gene. The CDR3 DNA sequence: TGTGCCGCCGGGACAGGGGACAATGAGCAGTTCTTC. This translates into CAAGTGDNEQFF.

This chain uses TRBV6-5 with TRBJ1-2, with a tentative D call TRBD1 (5 bases). The CDR3 is 11 amino acids. V lost 6 bases and J lost 8, with 10 bases in between. The germline V gene has CDR1 MNHEY and CDR2 SVGAGI. DNA for the CDR3: TGTGCCAGCAGGCGGGGGGAAGGCTACACCTTC. Translation gives CASRRGEGYTF.

This clonotype has more than one count but fewer than ten. This chain links TRBV7-2 with TRBJ2-3, with 8 bases lining up with TRBD2. Germline assignment: CDR1 SGHTA and CDR2 FQGNSA. V lost 5 bases to trimming and J lost 4 bases; unmatched junction nucleotides: 8. This CDR3 has 15 amino acids. The CDR3 DNA reads as TGTGCCAGCAGCCTCGGGGGGGCGGTCTCAGATACGCAGTATTTT. Its protein is CASSLGGAVSDTQYF.

J is TRBJ2-7 and V is TRBV7-2; D assignment may be TRBD1 or TRBD2 (6 bases each). Germline CDR1 and CDR2: SGHTA and FQGNSA. The CDR3 sequence is 12 residues long. V was trimmed by 4 bases and J by 8 bases, leaving 12 bases between them. The CDR3 DNA sequence: TGTGCCAGCAGCTCCCGGGGGCCGCAGCAGTACTTC. This codes for CASSSRGPQQYF.